This T cell receptor (beta chain) was captured by sequencing in a study of T cells after yellow fever vaccination. Across the study: With SMART-Seq v4 Ultra Low Input, the fractions containing low cell numbers were prepared.

With respect to this clonotype: The target antigen is unknown.

Study-wide points: Re-detected after boosting: most primary clones, more than 95% of CD4 and less than 90% of CD8. The CD4 compartment and the CD8 compartment contained a small share of clonotypes in common.

Template switching with 5'RACE generated the TCR cDNA and added a universal primer site and UMIs. MiXCR was run by TCRdb on the 5' RACE reads, yielding one entry per CDR3 protein. The repertoire holds around 250,000 distinct CDR3 sequences, 6.9% seen once, with roughly 0.93% in the top ten. Trimming removed 10 bases from V and 5 bases from J; junction bases left unmatched: 10. The length of the CDR3 is 14 residues. Germline assignment: CDR1 ENHRY and CDR2 SYGVKD. Sequenced material: CD4+ T cells sorted from PBMCs, taken 15 days after the yellow fever booster vaccination. The chain links TRBV10-3 to TRBJ2-1, with 8 bases aligning to TRBD2. The origin of this receptor is a man aged 25 to 45 who received the YFV17D yellow fever vaccine. The CDR3 DNA sequence: TGTGCCACCACCGGGACTAGGGAAAACAATGAGCAGTTCTTC. The encoded protein is CATTGTRENNEQFF.